The TCR beta chain under discussion was sequenced for a study of T-cell reconstitution after alpha-beta-depleted transplantation in children. Unique molecular identifiers were used to barcode this TCRbeta library. Each CDR3 protein gets one entry after TCRdb re-called the PCR reads with MiXCR. The table shows around 680,000 distinct CDR3 sequences, with approximately 15% occurring only once. Germline CDR1 and CDR2: KGHDR and SFDVKD. The junction had 9 bases not matched to a gene; V was cut back by 2 bases and J by 4 bases. The CDR3 has 17 amino acids. The clonotype comes from a human donor who donated a stem cell graft to a child with acute myeloid leukemia. This chain links TRBV24-1 with TRBJ2-2, with 7 bases fitting TRBD1. The sample here was PBMCs from the stem cell graft donor, taken from the stem cell graft. The CDR3 DNA reads TGTGCCACCAGTGATTCTCCGACAGGGACGAGCACCGGGGAGCTGTTTTTT. Residues: CATSDSPTGTSTGELFF.